This TCR beta chain was identified during a study of beta chain features in type 1 diabetes. The wider study: Examination spanned some 100 million sorted cells from all samples.

Sequenced material consisted of expressed TCRB transcripts (all of the isolated RNA was reverse transcribed). Assay used: immunoSEQ multiplex PCR; TCRdb lists only in-frame clones, some missing. The data contain 250,000 to 300,000 clones, roughly 13% of them seen just once; the ten biggest clones take up approximately 0.015%. This clone has more than one count but fewer than ten. Its antigen is not identified. The authors obtained over 98% purity in all sorted populations. Study-level findings and limits: TCRB CDR3 length was moderately but significantly reduced in all four CD4+ subsets of Type 1 diabetes patients.

Trimming pared 7 bases from V and 0 bases from J, leaving 7 bases between. Germline V CDR1 and CDR2: SNHLY, FYNNEI. CDR3 size: 13 residues. The J gene is TRBJ2-1, the V gene TRBV2; D not certain. The clonotype originates from a man aged 30 to 45 with type 1 diabetes. Sequences were obtained from naive CD4+ T cells from blood. This chain's CDR3 is CASNANSYNEQFF. CDR3 sequence (DNA): TGTGCCAGCAACGCTAACTCCTACAATGAGCAGTTCTTC.